This paragraph covers one T cell receptor (beta chain) sequence. This sample is part of a study of blood T cell repertoires in COVID-19. Recovered status in Cohort 3 required two negative PCRs, clearance, or symptom resolution. Sequencing was performed with immunoSEQ multiplex PCR; in TCRdb, only in-frame clones are kept and a portion is missing. The table has around 390,000 clones, 80% to 90% seen once. The CDR3 covers 13 residues. Between the trimmed V and J ends, which lost 2 bases and 8 bases, there was a span of 12 bases. Germline V gives CDR1 LGHDT, CDR2 YNNKEL (reference sequence). This receptor was identified in a woman between 50 and 59 years old who had recovered from COVID-19. Specimen: PBMCs or T cells enriched from blood (not recorded which). V gene TRBV3-1 (or the pseudogene TRBV3-2) combines with J gene TRBJ1-2, with D possibly matching TRBD1 (5 bases). CDR3 sequence (DNA): TGTGCCAGCAGCCAAATGGCGGGGGTGGGCTACACCTTC. Protein sequence: CASSQMAGVGYTF.